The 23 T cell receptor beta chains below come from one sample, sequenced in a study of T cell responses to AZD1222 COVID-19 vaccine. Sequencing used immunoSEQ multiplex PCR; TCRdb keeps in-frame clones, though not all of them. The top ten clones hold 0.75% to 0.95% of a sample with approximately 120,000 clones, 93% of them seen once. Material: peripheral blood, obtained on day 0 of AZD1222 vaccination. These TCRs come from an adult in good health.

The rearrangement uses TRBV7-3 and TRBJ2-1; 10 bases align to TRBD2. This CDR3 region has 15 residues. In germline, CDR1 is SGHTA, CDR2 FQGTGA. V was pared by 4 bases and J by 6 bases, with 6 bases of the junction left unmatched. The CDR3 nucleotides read TGTGCCAGCAGCTCCCAGCGGGGGGGCCCCAATGAGCAGTTCTTC. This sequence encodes CASSSQRGGPNEQFF.

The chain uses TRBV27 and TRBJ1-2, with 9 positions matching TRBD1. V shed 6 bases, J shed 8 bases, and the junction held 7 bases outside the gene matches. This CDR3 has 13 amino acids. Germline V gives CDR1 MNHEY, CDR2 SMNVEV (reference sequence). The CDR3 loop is CASRVQGAGGYTF. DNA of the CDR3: TGTGCCAGCAGAGTACAGGGGGCGGGCGGCTACACCTTC.

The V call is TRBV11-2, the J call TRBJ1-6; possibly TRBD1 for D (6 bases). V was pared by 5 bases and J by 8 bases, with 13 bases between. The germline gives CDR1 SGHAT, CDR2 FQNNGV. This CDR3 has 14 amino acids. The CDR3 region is CASSVIYRDSPLHF. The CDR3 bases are TGTGCCAGCAGCGTCATCTACAGGGATTCACCCCTCCACTTT.

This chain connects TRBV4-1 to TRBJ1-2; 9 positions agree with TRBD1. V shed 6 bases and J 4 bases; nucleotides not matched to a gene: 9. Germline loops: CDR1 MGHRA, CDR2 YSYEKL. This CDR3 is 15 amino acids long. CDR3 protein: CASRGQGARGYGYTF. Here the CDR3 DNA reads TGCGCCAGCAGGGGACAGGGAGCCCGCGGCTATGGCTACACCTTC.

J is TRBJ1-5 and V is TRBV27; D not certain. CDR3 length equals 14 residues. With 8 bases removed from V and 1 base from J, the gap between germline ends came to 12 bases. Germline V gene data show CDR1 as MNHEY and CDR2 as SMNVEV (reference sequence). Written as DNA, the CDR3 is TGTGCCAGCGGGGAGGGTCTAAGCAATCAGCCCCAGCATTTT. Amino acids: CASGEGLSNQPQHF.

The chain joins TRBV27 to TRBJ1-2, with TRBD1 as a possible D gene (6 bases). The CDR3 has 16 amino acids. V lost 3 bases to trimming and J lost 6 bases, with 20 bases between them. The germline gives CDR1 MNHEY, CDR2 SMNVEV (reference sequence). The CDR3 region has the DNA TGTGCCAGCAGTTTTAGACAGGTTTCGTCCCCAAATGGCTACACCTTC. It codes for CASSFRQVSSPNGYTF.

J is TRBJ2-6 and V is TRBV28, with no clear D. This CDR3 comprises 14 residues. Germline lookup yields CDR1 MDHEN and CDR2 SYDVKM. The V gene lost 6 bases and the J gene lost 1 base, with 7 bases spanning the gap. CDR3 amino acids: CASRARSGANVLTF. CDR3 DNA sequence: TGTGCCAGCAGGGCCCGATCTGGGGCCAACGTCCTGACTTTC.

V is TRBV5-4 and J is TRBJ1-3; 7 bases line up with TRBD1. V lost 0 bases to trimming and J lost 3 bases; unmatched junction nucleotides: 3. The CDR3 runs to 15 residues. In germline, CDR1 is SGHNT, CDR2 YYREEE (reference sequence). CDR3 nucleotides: TGTGCCAGCAGCTTGGAGACAGGGCTTGGAAACACCATATATTTT. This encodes CASSLETGLGNTIYF.

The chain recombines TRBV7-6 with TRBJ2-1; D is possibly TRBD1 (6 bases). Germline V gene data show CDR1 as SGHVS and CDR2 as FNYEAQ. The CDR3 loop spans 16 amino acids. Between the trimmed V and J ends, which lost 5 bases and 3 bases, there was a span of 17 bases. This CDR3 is CASSQYGQSLYNEQFF. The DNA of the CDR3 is TGTGCCAGCAGCCAATACGGACAGAGCCTCTACAATGAGCAGTTCTTC.

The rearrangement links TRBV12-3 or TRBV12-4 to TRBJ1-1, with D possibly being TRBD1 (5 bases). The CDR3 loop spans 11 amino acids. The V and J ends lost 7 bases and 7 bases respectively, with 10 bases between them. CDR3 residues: CASTSGIEAFF. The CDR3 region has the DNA TGTGCCAGCACCTCAGGGATTGAAGCTTTCTTT.

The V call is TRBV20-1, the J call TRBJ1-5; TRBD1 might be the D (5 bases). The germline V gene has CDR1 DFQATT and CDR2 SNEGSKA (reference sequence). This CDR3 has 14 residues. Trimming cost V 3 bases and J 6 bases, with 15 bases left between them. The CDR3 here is CSASSGPLGQPQHF. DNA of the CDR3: TGCAGTGCTAGTTCGGGACCGCTCGGTCAGCCCCAGCATTTT.

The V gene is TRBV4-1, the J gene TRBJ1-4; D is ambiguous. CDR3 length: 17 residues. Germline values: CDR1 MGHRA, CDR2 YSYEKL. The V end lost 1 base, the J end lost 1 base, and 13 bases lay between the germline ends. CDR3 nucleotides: TGCGCCAGCAGCCAAGTAGAGGGAAGAGTAACTAATGAAAAACTGTTTTTT. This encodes CASSQVEGRVTNEKLFF.

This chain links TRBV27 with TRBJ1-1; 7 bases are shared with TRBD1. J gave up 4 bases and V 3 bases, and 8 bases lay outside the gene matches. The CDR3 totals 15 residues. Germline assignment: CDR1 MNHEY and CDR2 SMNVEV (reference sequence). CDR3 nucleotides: TGTGCCAGCAGTTTTGTCAGGGGGGTAGGCACTGAAGCTTTCTTT. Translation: CASSFVRGVGTEAFF.

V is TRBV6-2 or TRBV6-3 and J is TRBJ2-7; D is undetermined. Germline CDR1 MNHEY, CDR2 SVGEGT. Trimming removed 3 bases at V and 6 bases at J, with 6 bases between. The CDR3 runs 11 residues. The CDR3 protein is CASSYSREQYF. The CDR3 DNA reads TGTGCCAGCAGTTATAGTCGCGAGCAGTACTTC.

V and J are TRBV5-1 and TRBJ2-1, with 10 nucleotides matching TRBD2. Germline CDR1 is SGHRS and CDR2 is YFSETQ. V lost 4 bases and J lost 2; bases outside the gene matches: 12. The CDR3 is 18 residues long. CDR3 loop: CASSLRSSGGLTYNEQFF. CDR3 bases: TGCGCCAGCAGCCTGAGATCTAGCGGGGGCCTGACCTACAATGAGCAGTTCTTC.

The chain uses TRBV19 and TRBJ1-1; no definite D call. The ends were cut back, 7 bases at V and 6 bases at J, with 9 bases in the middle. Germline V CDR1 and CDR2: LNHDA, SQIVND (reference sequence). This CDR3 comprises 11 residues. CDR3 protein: CASISVPEAFF. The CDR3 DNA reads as TGTGCCAGTATCTCCGTTCCTGAAGCTTTCTTT.

In DNA, the CDR3 is TGTGCCAGCAGGTTAACAGAGAACACCGGGGAGCTGTTTTTT. Translated, it gives CASRLTENTGELFF. The chain employs TRBV2 and TRBJ2-2; D ambiguous. Germline loops: CDR1 SNHLY, CDR2 FYNNEI. The CDR3 extends over 14 amino acids. Trimming pared 6 bases from V and 1 base from J, leaving 9 bases between.

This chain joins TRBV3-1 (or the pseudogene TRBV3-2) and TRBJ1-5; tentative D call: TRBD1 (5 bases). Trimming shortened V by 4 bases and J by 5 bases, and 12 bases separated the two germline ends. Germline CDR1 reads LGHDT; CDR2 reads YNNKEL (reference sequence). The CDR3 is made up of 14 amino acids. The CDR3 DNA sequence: TGTGCCAGCAGCCCCGGGACGAAGGATCAGCCCCAGCATTTT. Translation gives CASSPGTKDQPQHF.

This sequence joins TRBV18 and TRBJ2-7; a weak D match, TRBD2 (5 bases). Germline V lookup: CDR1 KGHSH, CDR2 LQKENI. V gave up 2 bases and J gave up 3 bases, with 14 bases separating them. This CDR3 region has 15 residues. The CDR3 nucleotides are TGTGCCAGCTCACCATGGCAGGTGGACTTCTACGAGCAGTACTTC. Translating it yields CASSPWQVDFYEQYF.

CDR3 DNA sequence: TGTGCCAGCAGTTTAGCAGTAAAGCCCCAGCATTTT. It codes for CASSLAVKPQHF. The V call is TRBV28, the J call TRBJ1-5; no firm D call. This CDR3 contains 12 residues. The germline V gene has CDR1 MDHEN and CDR2 SYDVKM. Trimming took off 2 bases at V and 8 bases at J, with 7 bases between the two ends.

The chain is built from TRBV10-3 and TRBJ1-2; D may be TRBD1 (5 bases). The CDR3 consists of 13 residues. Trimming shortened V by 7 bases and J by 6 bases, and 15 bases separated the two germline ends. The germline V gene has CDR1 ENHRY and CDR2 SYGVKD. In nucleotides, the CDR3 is TGTGCCATCAAGGGGCCCGCCCTGCATGGCTACACCTTC. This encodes CAIKGPALHGYTF.

The CDR3 is CSSTSLSELTDTQYF. The CDR3 region has the DNA TGCAGCTCGACATCTCTGAGCGAGCTCACAGATACGCAGTATTTT. The V call is TRBV29-1, the J call TRBJ2-3; D is uncertain. The CDR3 is made up of 15 amino acids. CDR1 and CDR2 (germline): SQVTM, ANQGSEA. The V gene lost 8 bases and the J gene lost 2 bases, with 20 bases spanning the gap.

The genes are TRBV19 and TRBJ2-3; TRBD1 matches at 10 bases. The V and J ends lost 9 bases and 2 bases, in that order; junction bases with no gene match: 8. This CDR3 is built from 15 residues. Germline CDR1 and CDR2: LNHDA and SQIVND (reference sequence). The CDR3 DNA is TGTGCCAGCAGACAGGGGGCCACCACCACAGATACGCAGTATTTT. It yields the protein CASRQGATTTDTQYF.